Given below is one TCR beta chain in context. TCRdb's table, derived via immunoSEQ multiplex PCR, lists solely in-frame clones and lacks some. Here the sample spans roughly 130,000 clones, approximately 90% being singletons. This sample stems from a study of control samples from healthy donors and cancer patients. The trim removed 4 bases at V and 8 bases at J, leaving 13 bases unmatched. The CDR3 consists of 16 residues. Germline V gene lookup returns CDR1 SGDLS and CDR2 YYNGEE. This TCR derives from a man between 18 and 29 years old in good health. Sequencing used blood. V is TRBV9 and J is TRBJ2-4, with 9 bases matching TRBD2. In DNA form, the CDR3 reads TGTGCCAGCAGCCCTCATCGATCTAGCGGGGCTGACATTCAGTACTTC. This codes for CASSPHRSSGADIQYF.